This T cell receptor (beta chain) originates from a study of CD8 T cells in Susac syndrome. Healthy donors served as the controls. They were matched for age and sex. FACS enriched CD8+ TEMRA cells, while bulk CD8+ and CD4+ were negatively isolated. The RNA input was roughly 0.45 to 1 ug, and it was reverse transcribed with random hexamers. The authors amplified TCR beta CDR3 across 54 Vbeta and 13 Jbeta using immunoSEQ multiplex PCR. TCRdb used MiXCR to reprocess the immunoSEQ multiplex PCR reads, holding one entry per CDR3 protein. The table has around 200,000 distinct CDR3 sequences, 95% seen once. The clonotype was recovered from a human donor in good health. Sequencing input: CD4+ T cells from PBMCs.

The CDR3 DNA reads TGTGCCAGCAGCCAAGTTTCCCGACAGGGTGGCTACACCTTC. Translation: CASSQVSRQGGYTF. The chain carries TRBV3-1 and TRBJ1-2; 7 bases fit TRBD1. Losses at the gene ends were 1 base for V and 7 bases for J; bases not matched to a gene: 6. The CDR3 consists of 14 residues. Germline CDR1 LGHDT, CDR2 YNNKEL (reference sequence).